The T cell receptor beta chain under discussion was sequenced for a study of blood T cell repertoires in COVID-19. Study details: Sample material is recorded as cDNA or gDNA derived from T cells, B-cell-depleted T cells, or PBMCs.

Method: immunoSEQ multiplex PCR; TCRdb's copy keeps in-frame clones and lacks some. The table shows about 360,000 clones, with approximately 77% occurring only once. CDR1 SEHNR and CDR2 FQNEAQ come from the germline V gene (reference sequence). The CDR3 totals 16 residues. V was pared by 3 bases and J by 5 bases, with 6 bases of the junction left unmatched. Material for sequencing was peripheral blood. The chain links TRBV7-9 to TRBJ2-2; TRBD1 matches 10 bases. The TCR was taken from a human donor with acute or convalescent COVID-19. The donor label of this sample is uncertain. The CDR3 spells CASSFGTGELTGELFF. CDR3 in DNA: TGTGCCAGCAGCTTCGGGACAGGGGAATTGACCGGGGAGCTGTTTTTT.